This entry concerns a single TCR beta chain. Its antigen is unidentified. The sample belongs to a study of Ad26.COV2.S vaccination and SARS-CoV-2 variants. Study in general: Vaccine-arm donor from the placebo-controlled COV1001 Ad26.COV2.S trial. Once, or twice with 56 days between doses, Ad26.COV2.S was given intramuscularly.

Treatment here: 19 received Ad26.COV2.S at low or high dose, single or two shots; several received placebo; per-sample allocation not given. Vaccine and placebo recipients were sampled on day 63 after the first injection. The assay was immunoSEQ multiplex PCR, and TCRdb's table has in-frame clones only and misses some. The sample lists 410,000 or so clones, 90% seen once, with more than 9% in the top ten. Findings and limits, study-wide: Individuals receiving vaccine had higher spike-specific TCR breadth than placebo recipients did.

The CDR3 length is 15 residues. CDR1 SGDLS and CDR2 YYNGEE come from the germline V gene. V dropped 0 bases and J dropped 2 bases, with 11 bases sitting between them. J is TRBJ1-2 and V is TRBV9; D call uncertain. The material sequenced was peripheral blood, taken in a trial of Ad26.COV2.S vaccine versus placebo. The receptor's source is a person aged 18-65 years who received the Ad26.COV2.S COVID-19 vaccine or a placebo. The CDR3 loop reads CASSVDSYLNYGYTF. CDR3 coding DNA: TGTGCCAGCAGCGTAGACAGCTATCTCAACTATGGCTACACCTTC.